Below, 5 T cell receptor beta chains from the same sample are listed, as sequenced in a study of blood T cell repertoires in COVID-19. Repertoires were generated with immunoSEQ multiplex PCR, while TCRdb's copy carries only in-frame clones and drops some. The table shows fewer than 150,000 clones, with around 80% occurring only once. The specimen sequenced was peripheral blood. The receptors stem from a woman of 80 years or more in a cohort sampled during active or convalescent COVID-19.

The CDR3 here is CASSLYRQETQYF. CDR3 nucleotides: TGTGCCAGCAGTTTATACAGACAAGAGACCCAGTACTTC. The chain recombines TRBV12-3 or TRBV12-4 with TRBJ2-5; D remains unclear. The CDR3 totals 13 residues. V was pared by 2 bases and J by 2 bases, with 6 bases between.

The chain uses TRBV6-2 or TRBV6-3 and TRBJ2-3; D ambiguous. V was pared by 2 bases and J by 5 bases, with 14 bases between. Germline lookup yields CDR1 MNHEY and CDR2 SVGEGT. CDR3 size: 15 residues. In DNA form, the CDR3 reads TGTGCCAGCAGTTACCTGTCGGGTGCTGGAGATACGCAGTATTTT. It translates to CASSYLSGAGDTQYF.

J is TRBJ1-5 and V is TRBV9; D may be TRBD1 (6 bases). V shed 3 bases and J shed 5 bases, with 12 bases lying between them. CDR3 length: 14 residues. Germline V gene lookup returns CDR1 SGDLS and CDR2 YYNGEE. In DNA, the CDR3 is TGTGCCAGCAGCGCAGGACAGTCGTATCAGCCCCAGCATTTT. Translation: CASSAGQSYQPQHF. Using reference TRBV9 and TRBJ1-5 for the parts outside the CDR3, the full variable domain is DSGVTQTPKHLITATGQRVTLRCSPRSGDLSVYWYQQSLDQGLQFLIQYYNGEERAKGNILERFSAQQFPDLHSELNLSSLELGDSALYFCASSAGQSYQPQHFGDGTRLSIL.

In this sample, this clone turned up once. V and J are TRBV4-2 and TRBJ2-6, with 10 positions matching TRBD1. V was clipped by 3 bases and J by 0 bases; unmatched bases: 8. Per the germline V gene, CDR1 is LGHNA and CDR2 is YNFKEQ. The CDR3 extends over 19 amino acids. This CDR3 is CASSHEGTGVSSGANVLTF. The CDR3 nucleotides read TGTGCCAGCAGCCACGAGGGGACAGGGGTTTCCTCTGGGGCCAACGTCCTGACTTTC.

This chain uses TRBV18 with TRBJ2-5; TRBD1 aligns across 8 bases. There are 14 residues in the CDR3. Germline CDR1 and CDR2: KGHSH and LQKENI. J was trimmed by 2 bases and V by 3 bases; bases with no gene match: 2. The CDR3 is CASSPRGRQETQYF. Written as DNA, the CDR3 is TGTGCCAGCTCACCCAGGGGGCGGCAAGAGACCCAGTACTTC. Full variable domain (remainder filled in from reference TRBV18 and TRBJ2-5): NAGVMQNPRHLVRRRGQEARLRCSPMKGHSHVYWYRQLPEEGLKFMVYLQKENIIDESGMPKERFSAEFPKEGPSILRIQQVVRGDSAAYFCASSPRGRQETQYFGPGTRLLVL.